Listed below are T cell receptor beta chains from one sample, sequenced in a study of T-cell memory formation after mild COVID-19. From the 5' RACE reads, TCRdb called clonotypes with MiXCR, one entry per CDR3 protein. This table has a few hundred thousand distinct CDR3 sequences, about 15% appearing once. Sequences were obtained from PBMCs or a T cell subset sorted from them (not recorded which). All receptors come from a young man who had mild COVID-19 (a few samples of this study predate the infection). Cell type and time point are not known. Both conserved end residues are part of each CDR3. D genes are given only for firm matches. Expanded clones are given a class, and other clones once, few, many or no size at all.

CSVEPRGEQETQYF,TGCAGCGTTGAACCGCGGGGGGAACAAGAGACCCAGTACTTC,TRBV29-1,TRBD2,NA,TRBJ2-5
CASSLRNTEAFF,TGCGCCAGCAGCCTTAGGAACACTGAAGCTTTCTTT,TRBV5-1,NA,many,TRBJ1-1
CASRLSGSVGELFF,TGTGCCAGCAGACTCAGCGGGAGTGTCGGGGAGCTGTTTTTT,TRBV6-2/TRBV6-3,TRBD2,NA,TRBJ2-2
CASSQGIGLAGGQQETQYF,TGCGCCAGCAGCCAAGGGATAGGACTAGCGGGGGGGCAGCAAGAGACCCAGTACTTC,TRBV4-3,TRBD2,few,TRBJ2-5
CASSDLPGGRNTGELFF,TGTGCCAGCAGTGACCTCCCGGGGGGGCGGAACACCGGGGAGCTGTTTTTT,TRBV25-1,TRBD2,NA,TRBJ2-2
CASSMDPTTDTQYF,TGTGCCAGTAGTATGGACCCGACCACAGATACGCAGTATTTT,TRBV19,NA,NA,TRBJ2-3
CASSVGWGRTEAFF,TGTGCCAGCAGTGTCGGTTGGGGCCGGACTGAAGCTTTCTTT,TRBV6-1,NA,NA,TRBJ1-1
CAIREGPYNEQFF,TGTGCCATCCGAGAGGGACCATACAATGAGCAGTTCTTC,TRBV10-3,NA,NA,TRBJ2-1
CASSPAFAGVLTDTQYF,TGTGCCAGCAGCCCCGCCTTCGCGGGGGTCCTCACAGATACGCAGTATTTT,TRBV7-8,TRBD2,few,TRBJ2-3
CASSLVGFIDEQYF,TGTGCCAGCAGCTTGGTAGGGTTCATTGACGAGCAGTACTTC,TRBV7-9,NA,few,TRBJ2-7
CASIGGSGEQFF,TGTGCCAGCATTGGGGGTTCAGGGGAGCAGTTCTTC,TRBV6-2/TRBV6-3,NA,NA,TRBJ2-1
CASSWGSQKNTEAFF,TGTGCCAGCAGTTGGGGGAGCCAGAAGAACACTGAAGCTTTCTTT,TRBV6-2/TRBV6-3,NA,NA,TRBJ1-1
CASSDSPRDNEQFF,TGTGCCAGCAGCGATAGCCCCAGAGACAATGAGCAGTTCTTC,TRBV7-6,NA,NA,TRBJ2-1
CASSPSRAQETQYF,TGTGCCAGCAGCCCGTCAAGGGCCCAAGAGACCCAGTACTTC,TRBV9,NA,few,TRBJ2-5
CASSSDLWGSYGYTF,TGTGCCAGCAGCTCAGACCTCTGGGGGTCCTATGGCTACACCTTC,TRBV7-8,NA,few,TRBJ1-2
CSARGEDQTYEQYF,TGCAGTGCTAGAGGTGAAGACCAGACCTACGAGCAGTACTTC,TRBV20-1,NA,many,TRBJ2-7
CASSTLKGTNYEQYF,TGTGCCAGCAGCACTCTCAAGGGGACAAACTACGAGCAGTACTTC,TRBV5-4,NA,NA,TRBJ2-7
CASSPRQGRETQYF,TGTGCCAGCAGTCCAAGACAGGGGCGGGAGACCCAGTACTTC,TRBV12-3/TRBV12-4,TRBD1,few,TRBJ2-5
CASSLSYTDTQYF,TGTGCCAGCAGCTTAAGCTATACAGATACGCAGTATTTT,TRBV7-2,NA,few,TRBJ2-3
CASSPPGAQTQYF,TGTGCCAGCAGCCCCCCGGGGGCTCAGACCCAGTACTTC,TRBV7-3,NA,NA,TRBJ2-5
CASPSKQGAANQPQHF,TGTGCCAGCCCCTCTAAACAGGGAGCGGCGAATCAGCCCCAGCATTTT,TRBV19,NA,few,TRBJ1-5
CASSQGGQGREAFF,TGTGCCAGCAGCCAGGGGGGACAGGGTCGAGAAGCTTTCTTT,TRBV3-1,TRBD1,NA,TRBJ1-1
CASSGQFSNSPLHF,TGTGCCAGCAGTGGACAGTTTTCTAATTCACCCCTCCACTTT,TRBV12-3/TRBV12-4,NA,few,TRBJ1-6
CASSYPSGQLFRAQHF,TGTGCCAGCAGTTACCCTTCGGGACAGCTTTTTAGAGCCCAGCATTTT,TRBV6-2/TRBV6-3,TRBD1,NA,TRBJ1-5
CASSPRLAGFSYEQYF,TGCGCCAGCAGCCCCCGACTAGCGGGGTTCTCCTACGAGCAGTACTTC,TRBV4-1,TRBD2,NA,TRBJ2-7
CASSTTGTGTYEQYF,TGTGCCAGCAGCACAACCGGGACAGGAACCTACGAGCAGTACTTC,TRBV9,TRBD1,NA,TRBJ2-7
CASSQAGVLSFEAFF,TGCGCCAGCAGCCAAGCAGGGGTTTTATCGTTTGAAGCTTTCTTT,TRBV4-1,NA,few,TRBJ1-1
CSAYQGGPNEKLFF,TGCAGTGCTTACCAAGGGGGACCTAATGAAAAACTGTTTTTT,TRBV20-1,NA,few,TRBJ1-4
CASSQDLRPSSGNTIYF,TGCGCCAGCAGCCAAGACCTTCGCCCAAGCTCTGGAAACACCATATATTTT,TRBV4-3,NA,NA,TRBJ1-3
CASSLRVMGDYGYTF,TGCGCCAGCAGCCTCCGAGTGATGGGGGACTATGGCTACACCTTC,TRBV5-1,NA,NA,TRBJ1-2
CSAGPGQAQETQYF,TGCAGTGCAGGACCCGGACAGGCCCAAGAGACCCAGTACTTC,TRBV20-1,TRBD1,few,TRBJ2-5
CASNRQGAPGANVLTF,TGTGCCAGTAATCGGCAGGGGGCGCCCGGGGCCAACGTCCTGACTTTC,TRBV19,TRBD1,NA,TRBJ2-6
CASSFKGGQYGYTF,TGTGCCAGCAGCTTTAAGGGGGGACAGTATGGCTACACCTTC,TRBV7-2,TRBD1,NA,TRBJ1-2
CASSQSTPGGYNSPLHF,TGCGCCAGCAGCCAATCAACCCCAGGGGGCTATAATTCACCCCTCCACTTT,TRBV4-3,TRBD1,few,TRBJ1-6
CASSPTGEPLYGYTF,TGTGCCAGCTCACCGACAGGGGAACCGCTCTATGGCTACACCTTC,TRBV18,TRBD1,few,TRBJ1-2
CASTRTGESDTQYF,TGTGCCAGCACCAGGACAGGGGAATCAGATACGCAGTATTTT,TRBV9,TRBD1,few,TRBJ2-3
CASSSGFGGRAEAFF,TGTGCCAGCAGTTCTGGGTTCGGAGGGCGAGCTGAAGCTTTCTTT,TRBV6-5,NA,few,TRBJ1-1
CASSEYADYGYTF,TGTGCCAGCAGTGAATACGCGGACTATGGCTACACCTTC,TRBV25-1,NA,many,TRBJ1-2
CASSFWTENQPQHF,TGTGCCAGCAGCTTTTGGACGGAAAATCAGCCCCAGCATTTT,TRBV7-8,NA,once,TRBJ1-5
CASSLVPLETQYF,TGCGCCAGCAGCTTGGTACCGCTTGAGACCCAGTACTTC,TRBV5-1,NA,NA,TRBJ2-5
CASSYLRENTEAFF,TGTGCCAGCAGTTACTTGAGGGAGAACACTGAAGCTTTCTTT,TRBV6-2/TRBV6-3,NA,once,TRBJ1-1
CATSDPGMGNQPQHF,TGTGCCACCAGTGATCCTGGAATGGGCAATCAGCCCCAGCATTTT,TRBV24-1,NA,NA,TRBJ1-5
CASQQGIWYEQYF,TGTGCCAGCCAACAGGGAATATGGTACGAGCAGTACTTC,TRBV7-2,NA,NA,TRBJ2-7
CASRRWDTEAFF,TGTGCCAGTCGTAGATGGGACACTGAAGCTTTCTTT,TRBV12-3/TRBV12-4,NA,few,TRBJ1-1
CASSQATSGGAWGEQFF,TGTGCCAGCAGCCAAGCGACTAGCGGGGGGGCTTGGGGTGAGCAGTTCTTC,TRBV3-1,TRBD2,NA,TRBJ2-1
CASSQDAYRLQETQYF,TGTGCCAGCAGCCAAGATGCCTACCGACTACAAGAGACCCAGTACTTC,TRBV4-2,NA,NA,TRBJ2-5
CASSLGTHDTEAFF,TGCGCCAGCAGCCTCGGGACACATGACACTGAAGCTTTCTTT,TRBV5-1,NA,NA,TRBJ1-1
CASSAPRGGLDTEAFF,TGTGCCAGCAGCGCCCCCCGGGGGGGGCTGGACACTGAAGCTTTCTTT,TRBV9,NA,NA,TRBJ1-1
CASTWTGQETQYF,TGTGCCAGCACCTGGACAGGGCAAGAGACCCAGTACTTC,TRBV12-3/TRBV12-4,TRBD1,few,TRBJ2-5
CASSLERADTQYF,TGTGCCAGCAGCTTAGAAAGGGCAGATACGCAGTATTTT,TRBV7-2,NA,NA,TRBJ2-3
CASSLLVTEAFF,TGTGCCAGCAGTTTATTGGTAACTGAAGCTTTCTTT,TRBV12-3/TRBV12-4,NA,NA,TRBJ1-1
CASSYSRTGATYNEQFF,TGTGCCAGCAGTTACTCGAGGACAGGGGCAACCTACAATGAGCAGTTCTTC,TRBV6-2/TRBV6-3,TRBD1,NA,TRBJ2-1
CSASAGPRPTGELFF,TGCAGTGCTAGTGCTGGCCCTAGACCCACCGGGGAGCTGTTTTTT,TRBV20-1,NA,few,TRBJ2-2
CASTLRTGRSTDTQYF,TGTGCCAGCACTCTACGAACAGGGAGGAGCACAGATACGCAGTATTTT,TRBV6-5,NA,few,TRBJ2-3
CSVEFPATEGNYGYTF,TGCAGCGTTGAGTTTCCGGCTACAGAAGGAAACTATGGCTACACCTTC,TRBV29-1,NA,few,TRBJ1-2